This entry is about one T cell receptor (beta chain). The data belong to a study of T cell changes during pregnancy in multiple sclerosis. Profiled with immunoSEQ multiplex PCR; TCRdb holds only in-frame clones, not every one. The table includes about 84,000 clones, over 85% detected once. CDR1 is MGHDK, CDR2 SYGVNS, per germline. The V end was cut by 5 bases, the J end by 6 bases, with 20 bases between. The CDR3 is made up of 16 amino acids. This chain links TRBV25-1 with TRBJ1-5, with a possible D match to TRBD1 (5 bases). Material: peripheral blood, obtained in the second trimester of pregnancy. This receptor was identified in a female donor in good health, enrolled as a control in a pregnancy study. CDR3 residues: CASSFMGGGIGQPQHF. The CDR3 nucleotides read TGTGCCAGCAGTTTCATGGGCGGGGGAATTGGTCAGCCCCAGCATTTT.